The 17 T cell receptor beta chains listed next were all sequenced from one sample in a study of metastatic and nonmetastatic thyroid tumors. TCRdb re-called clones from the PCR reads using MiXCR. Counted here are more than 11,000 clones, under 35% occurring once; the ten biggest clones make up roughly 3.8%. The entire patient cohort was treatment-naive prior to thyroid surgery. The sample comprised blood. These receptors were collected from a female donor with papillary thyroid cancer or a benign thyroid nodule (not recorded which). Some clones in this sample may be carry-over from other donors' samples.

This clone is labeled medium-sized (0.01 to 0.1%). This chain connects TRBV6-2 or TRBV6-3 to TRBJ1-1; TRBD1 might be the D (5 bases). The V end was cut by 6 bases, the J end by 6 bases, with 17 bases between. Germline V gene lookup returns CDR1 MNHEY and CDR2 SVGEGT. CDR3 length: 14 amino acids. CDR3 bases: TGTGCCAGCAGGCTGGACACGGCGTCCGCTGAAGCTTTCTTT. It is translated as CASRLDTASAEAFF.

This clone was counted at least ten times. The V and J genes are TRBV5-4 and TRBJ2-5; a possible D gene is TRBD2 (6 bases). CDR1 and CDR2 from the germline V gene are SGHNT and YYREEE (reference sequence). CDR3 length: 17 amino acids. V was shortened by 4 bases and J by 1 base, with 20 bases between the two germline ends. The CDR3 spells CASSPSRRRDSQETQYF. DNA for the CDR3: TGTGCCAGCAGCCCCTCAAGGAGGAGGGACTCCCAAGAGACCCAGTACTTC.

The rearrangement uses TRBV2 and TRBJ2-4; D not resolved. CDR1 and CDR2 from the germline V gene are SNHLY and FYNNEI. This CDR3 spans 16 amino acids. V was shortened by 6 bases and J by 0 bases, with 15 bases between the two germline ends. Here the CDR3 reads CASSLGTRLAKNIQYF. CDR3 DNA sequence: TGTGCCAGCAGCCTAGGCACGCGGCTAGCCAAAAACATTCAGTACTTC.

About this clone itself: Since no conserved phenylalanine or tryptophan closes the CDR3, a read error is the likely cause. This chain links TRBV20-1 with TRBJ2-5, with D possibly being TRBD1 or TRBD2 (6 bases each). Germline-derived CDR1 and CDR2 are DFQATT and SNEGSKA (reference sequence). The V and J ends lost 6 bases and 1 base respectively, with 12 bases between them. The CDR3 sequence is 13 residues long. The CDR3, as DNA: TGCAGTGCGAGGGGGGCGATCCAAGAGACCCAGTACTAC. It is translated as CSARGAIQETQYY.

In regard to this clone: At one end, the junction sequence differs from germline, possibly due to a read error. This sequence joins TRBV20-1 and TRBJ2-1; 10 bases are shared with TRBD2. CDR1 and CDR2 from the germline V gene are DFQATT and SNEGSKA (reference sequence). The CDR3 spans 16 residues. Here the CDR3 reads CSARRTSGSSYNQQFF. The CDR3 nucleotides read TGCAGTGCTCGCCGGACTAGCGGCAGCTCCTACAATCAGCAGTTCTTC.

As concerns this clone: A junction boundary mismatches the germline segment, possibly from a read error. The chain uses TRBV15 and TRBJ2-3, with D tentatively TRBD1 (6 bases). Germline CDR1 is LNHNV and CDR2 is YYDKDF (reference sequence). The CDR3 is 16 amino acids. The DNA of the CDR3 is TGTGCCACCGGCAGGGGAGATGTAGTTGGCACAGATACGCAGTATTTT. It yields the protein CATGRGDVVGTDTQYF.

This clone is medium-sized (0.01 to 0.1%) by share. V usage is TRBV7-8 and J usage is TRBJ1-3; D remains ambiguous. This CDR3 has 15 residues. The V gene lost 3 bases and the J gene lost 2 bases, with 11 bases spanning the gap. Germline V gives CDR1 SGHVS, CDR2 FQNEAQ. The CDR3 coding sequence is TGTGCCAGCAGCTTTTCGGGTGGAACTGGAAACACCATATATTTT. Protein product: CASSFSGGTGNTIYF.

By proportion, this clone is medium-sized (0.01 to 0.1%). The chain has TRBV19 and TRBJ1-2; maybe TRBD1 (6 bases). CDR3 length: 14 amino acids. V dropped 6 bases and J dropped 3 bases, with 14 bases sitting between them. Germline V gene data show CDR1 as LNHDA and CDR2 as SQIVND (reference sequence). CDR3 sequence (DNA): TGTGCCAGTAGGTTACAGGGTGGCGACTATGGCTACACCTTC. Protein sequence: CASRLQGGDYGYTF.

Concerning this clone: One end of the junction does not line up with germline, which may come from a read error. The V gene is TRBV3-1, the J gene TRBJ2-7; tentative D call: TRBD1 (6 bases). The CDR3 consists of 15 residues. Germline CDR1 reads LGHDT; CDR2 reads YNNKEL (reference sequence). CDR3 region: CARSHEGHLPYEQYF. CDR3 DNA sequence: TGTGCCAGAAGCCACGAGGGACACCTCCCCTACGAGCAGTACTTC.

This clone was recorded at least ten times. V gene TRBV5-6 combines with J gene TRBJ1-2, with 7 nucleotides matching TRBD1. Germline trimming cut 2 bases from V and 2 bases from J; bases unmatched to any gene: 3. Germline V gene sequence: CDR1 SGHDT, CDR2 YYEEEE. The CDR3 is 14 amino acids. CDR3 protein: CASSFWDRNYGYTF. For the CDR3, the DNA is TGTGCCAGCAGCTTTTGGGACAGAAACTATGGCTACACCTTC.

This clone was counted only a few times. This chain uses TRBV10-3 with TRBJ2-3, with 8 bases matching TRBD1. CDR3 length: 15 residues. V dropped 5 bases and J dropped 0; count of bases not matched to a gene: 4. Per germline, CDR1 ENHRY and CDR2 SYGVKD. CDR3 DNA sequence: TGTGCCATCAGTTCAGGGGGCCCTAGCACAGATACGCAGTATTTT. This translates into CAISSGGPSTDTQYF.

This clone was detected many times. J is TRBJ2-3 and V is TRBV7-9; D uncertain. The length of the CDR3 is 15 residues. The germline V and J ends were trimmed by 1 base and 2 bases, with 10 bases remaining between them. Germline CDR1 and CDR2: SEHNR and FQNEAQ (reference sequence). CDR3: CASSLGAINTDTQYF. The CDR3, as DNA: TGTGCCAGCAGCTTAGGTGCGATTAACACAGATACGCAGTATTTT.

CDR3 DNA sequence: TGTGCCAGCATCGTTAACCGCTCTCCCTCGTCTAACAATGAGCAGTTCTTC. This sequence encodes CASIVNRSPSSNNEQFF. V and J are TRBV28 and TRBJ2-1; D call uncertain. Trimming took off 7 bases at V and 5 bases at J, with 24 bases between the two ends. Germline CDR1 and CDR2: MDHEN and SYDVKM. The CDR3 is 17 amino acids.

This clone is medium-sized. The chain is built from TRBV4-2 and TRBJ2-7; possibly TRBD1 for D (5 bases). V lost 0 bases to trimming and J lost 6 bases, with 12 bases between them. Germline V gene data show CDR1 as LGHNA and CDR2 as YNFKEQ. The CDR3 contains 14 residues. In DNA form, the CDR3 reads TGTGCCAGCAGCCAAGAGGCAGGGATCGTCGAGCAGTACTTC. Amino acids: CASSQEAGIVEQYF.

Relative to its sample, this clone is medium-sized (0.01 to 0.1%). The chain employs TRBV4-1 and TRBJ1-2, with a tentative D call TRBD1 (5 bases). V lost 6 bases, J lost 4 bases, and 12 bases lay in between. This CDR3 is built from 13 residues. CDR1 and CDR2 (germline): MGHRA, YSYEKL. The CDR3 loop is CASRGTAAYGYTF. CDR3 in DNA: TGCGCCAGCAGGGGGACGGCGGCCTATGGCTACACCTTC.

This clone is categorized as medium-sized. The chain is built from TRBV11-3 and TRBJ2-7, with 8 bases that match TRBD1. CDR3 length: 15 amino acids. From germline, CDR1 is SGHNT and CDR2 YENEEA. The V gene end was trimmed by 5 bases and the J gene end by 0 bases; junction bases not matched to a gene: 6. CDR3 nucleotides: TGTGCCAGCAGCCCCCGACAGGGGAGCTCCTACGAGCAGTACTTC. Its translation: CASSPRQGSSYEQYF.

Sample share makes this clone medium-sized. This chain links TRBV11-2 with TRBJ2-3; D is ambiguous. Germline lookup yields CDR1 SGHAT and CDR2 FQNNGV. Between the trimmed V and J ends, which lost 3 bases and 3 bases, there was a span of 4 bases. This CDR3 is 12 amino acids long. Written as DNA, the CDR3 is TGTGCCAGCAGCTTTGAGACAGATACGCAGTATTTT. It yields the protein CASSFETDTQYF.